The present T cell receptor beta chain was sequenced within a study of identifying expanded T cells in peripheral blood. Study-wide findings and caveats: Differentially abundant clones: approximately 1.3 between replicates, about 15 at roughly 13 days, approximately 19 at four.

TCRdb's copy holds only in-frame clones and misses some; the assay was immunoSEQ multiplex PCR. The profile shows some 95,000 clones, roughly 86% of them singletons. Trimming took off 6 bases at V and 6 bases at J, with 23 bases between the two ends. This CDR3 spans 16 amino acids. Germline V gene lookup returns CDR1 MNHEY and CDR2 SMNVEV (reference sequence). Concerning this clone itself: Its target is not known.

Sequenced input: blood. This receptor was identified in a person aged 18 to 70 in good health. The V and J genes are TRBV27 and TRBJ1-1, with D unclear. This CDR3 reads CASSKQKVSTAAEAFF. DNA of the CDR3: TGTGCCAGCAGCAAACAAAAGGTGTCGACGGCGGCTGAAGCTTTCTTT.